These 3 T cell receptor beta chains originate from one sample sequenced in a study of human CD4 T cells and Enterobacteriaceae. Assay used: immunoSEQ multiplex PCR; TCRdb lists only in-frame clones, some missing. The profile shows some 30,000 clones, approximately 84% of them singletons. All CD4+ cells other than CD45RA+CCR7+CD95- naive cells were sorted as memory, over 98% pure. The sample was memory CD4+ T cells from blood. The receptors originated from a human donor in good health.

The gene calls are TRBV10-3 and TRBJ2-7; D is uncertain. The V and J ends lost 6 bases and 3 bases respectively, with 9 bases between them. Germline CDR1 is ENHRY and CDR2 is SYGVKD. The CDR3 is made up of 12 amino acids. The CDR3 here is CAISTTIYEQYF. The CDR3 DNA reads as TGTGCCATCAGCACGACGATCTACGAGCAGTACTTC.

This clone came up once. V usage is TRBV7-9 and J usage is TRBJ2-5; D is undetermined. The CDR3 length is 12 residues. Trimming cost V 1 base and J 5 bases, with 5 bases left between them. CDR1 and CDR2 from the germline V gene are SEHNR and FQNEAQ (reference sequence). CDR3 nucleotides: TGTGCCAGCAGCTTAGTTGGGGAGACCCAGTACTTC. Protein: CASSLVGETQYF.

This clone has a single count. The J gene is TRBJ2-7, the V gene TRBV19, with 7 nucleotides matching TRBD1. The CDR3 spans 15 residues. Germline CDR1 and CDR2: LNHDA and SQIVND (reference sequence). V was clipped by 4 bases and J by 1 base; unmatched bases: 7. Written as DNA, the CDR3 is TGTGCCAGTAGTAGAAGACAGGGTGGGTCCTACGAGCAGTACTTC. It yields the protein CASSRRQGGSYEQYF.